The T cell receptor (beta chain) under discussion was sequenced for a study of cytomegalovirus exposure and HLA in healthy donors. A multiplex PCR was run with 60 Vbeta primers and 13 Jbeta primers. The assay was immunoSEQ multiplex PCR, and TCRdb's table has in-frame clones only and misses some. This sample carries approximately 110,000 clones, roughly 81% of them seen once, and the ten largest clones take approximately 1%. This clone was observed a single time. Its antigen is not identified. The study's findings and limits: In a later analysis, across HLA loci, associated TCR counts were highest for DRB1, lowest for HLA-C. Excluded: some indistinguishable V segments such as TRBV6-2 and TRBV6-3.

This CDR3 is built from 13 residues. The germline gives CDR1 SGDLS, CDR2 YYNGEE. The ends lost 3 bases at V and 5 bases at J; junction bases unmatched: 4. This sequence joins TRBV9 and TRBJ2-7; 8 positions match TRBD2. The sample consisted of PBMCs. This clonotype was sampled from a woman younger than 45 in good health and CMV-seronegative. CDR3 DNA sequence: TGTGCCAGCAGCGACGGGAGGGCCGACGAGCAGTACTTC. Its protein product is CASSDGRADEQYF.